This entry features one T cell receptor (beta chain) sequence. What it binds is not known. The junction does not match germline at one end; this may be a read error. The sample originates from a study of T cells in Graves' hyperthyroidism and ophthalmopathy. Overall study findings and caveats: Within blood appeared most thyroid clonotypes that had expanded above 0.001. It was a median approximately six months before onset that the model predicted ophthalmopathy. Using 13 V-J features, a model discriminated ophthalmopathy from stable hyperthyroidism.

Diagnoses were made from clinical symptoms, serum measures (thyroxine and TRAb), thyroid ultrasound and orbital computed tomography. The CDR3 spans 15 residues. Amplification targeted TCR beta CDR3 regions from RNA transcripts. Initially, a first-round RT-PCR of the TCR CDR3 employed the HTBI primer set. TCRdb reanalysed the multiplex PCR reads using MiXCR and keeps one entry per CDR3 protein. The data hold 550,000 to 700,000 distinct CDR3 sequences, with 35% to 55% observed a single time. The sample was peripheral blood or thyroid tissue (not recorded which). The origin of this receptor is an adult woman with Graves' disease, either hyperthyroidism or ophthalmopathy (not recorded which). The rearrangement links TRBV12-3 or TRBV12-4 to TRBJ2-7, with 7 bases lining up with TRBD2. Written as DNA, the CDR3 is TGTGCCACCAGTGCCTCCTGGACTAGCTCCTACGAGCAGTACTTC. This sequence encodes CATSASWTSSYEQYF.